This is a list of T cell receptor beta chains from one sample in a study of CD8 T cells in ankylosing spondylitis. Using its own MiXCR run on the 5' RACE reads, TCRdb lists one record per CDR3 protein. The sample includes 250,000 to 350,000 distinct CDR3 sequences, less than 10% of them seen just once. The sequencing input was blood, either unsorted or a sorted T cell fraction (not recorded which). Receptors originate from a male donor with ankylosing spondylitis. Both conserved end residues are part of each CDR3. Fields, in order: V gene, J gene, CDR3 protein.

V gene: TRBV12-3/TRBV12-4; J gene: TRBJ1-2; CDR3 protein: CASSHTGSWGYTF
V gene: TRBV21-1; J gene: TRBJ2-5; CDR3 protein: CASTQRGSETQYF
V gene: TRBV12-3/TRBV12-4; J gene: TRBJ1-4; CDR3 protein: CASSFGGTEKLFF
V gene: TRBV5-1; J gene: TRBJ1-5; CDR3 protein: CASSLETGDQPQHF
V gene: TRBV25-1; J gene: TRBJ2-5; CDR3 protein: CASSESLREETQYF
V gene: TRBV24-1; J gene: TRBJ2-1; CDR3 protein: CATSDRTSGDYNEQFF
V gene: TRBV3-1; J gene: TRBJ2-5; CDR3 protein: CASSQVPTVEAETQYF
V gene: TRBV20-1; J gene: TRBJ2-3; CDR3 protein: CSAHLRLAGPTDTQYF
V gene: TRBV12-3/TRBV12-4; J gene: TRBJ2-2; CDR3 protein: CASSLPGPGDTGELFF
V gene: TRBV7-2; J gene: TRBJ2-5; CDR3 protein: CASSLAGGEETQYF
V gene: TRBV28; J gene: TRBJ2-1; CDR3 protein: CASSHGGYNEQFF
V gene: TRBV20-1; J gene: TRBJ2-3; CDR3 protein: CSARGRPDTQYF
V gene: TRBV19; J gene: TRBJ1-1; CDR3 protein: CASSSLPRTNTEAFF
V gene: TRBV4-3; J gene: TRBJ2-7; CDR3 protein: CASSRGGGYEQYF
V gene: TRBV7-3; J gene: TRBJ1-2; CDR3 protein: CASSETRLGGYGYTF
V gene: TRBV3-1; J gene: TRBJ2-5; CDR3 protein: CASSLEYLGLAGEWSETQYF
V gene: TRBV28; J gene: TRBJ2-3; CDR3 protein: CASSSPRGGSDTQYF
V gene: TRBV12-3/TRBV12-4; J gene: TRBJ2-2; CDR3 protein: CASNLAGATFGELFF
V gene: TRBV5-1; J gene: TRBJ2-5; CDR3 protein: CASSWGGLAGGVQETQYF
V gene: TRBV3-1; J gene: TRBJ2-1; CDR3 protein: CASSRETHRNEQFF
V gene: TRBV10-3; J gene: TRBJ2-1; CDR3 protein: CAISPSSGLPHNEQFF
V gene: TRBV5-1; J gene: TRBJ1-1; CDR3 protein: CASSLGGGGPEAFF
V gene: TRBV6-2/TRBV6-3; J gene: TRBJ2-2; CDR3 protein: CASRRTSVLNTGELFF
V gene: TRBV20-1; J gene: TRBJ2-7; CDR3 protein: CSATPGTGVSEQYF
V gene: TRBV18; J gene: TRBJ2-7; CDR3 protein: CASCPGLVYEQYF
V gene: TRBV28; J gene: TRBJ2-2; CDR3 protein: CASSPPPGFTGELFF
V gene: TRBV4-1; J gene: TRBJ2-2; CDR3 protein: CASSQGRGARTGELFF
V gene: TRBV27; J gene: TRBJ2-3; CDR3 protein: CASSFGGRFTDTQYF
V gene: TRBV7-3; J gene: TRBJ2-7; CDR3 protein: CDPGMGWDPDRPYEQYF
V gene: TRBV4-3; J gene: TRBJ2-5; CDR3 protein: CASSRAGTGQETQYF
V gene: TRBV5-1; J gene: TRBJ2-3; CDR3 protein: CASSPGLAETSTDTQYF
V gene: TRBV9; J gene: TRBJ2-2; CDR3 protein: CASSVGPDTGELFF
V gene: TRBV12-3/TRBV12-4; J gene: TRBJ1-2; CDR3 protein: CASSFPGVDYGYTF
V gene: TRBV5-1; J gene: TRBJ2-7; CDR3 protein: CASSEGLAGWEQYF
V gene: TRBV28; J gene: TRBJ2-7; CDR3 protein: CASSRDSPYEQYF
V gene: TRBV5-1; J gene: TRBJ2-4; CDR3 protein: CASSETRDGNIQYF